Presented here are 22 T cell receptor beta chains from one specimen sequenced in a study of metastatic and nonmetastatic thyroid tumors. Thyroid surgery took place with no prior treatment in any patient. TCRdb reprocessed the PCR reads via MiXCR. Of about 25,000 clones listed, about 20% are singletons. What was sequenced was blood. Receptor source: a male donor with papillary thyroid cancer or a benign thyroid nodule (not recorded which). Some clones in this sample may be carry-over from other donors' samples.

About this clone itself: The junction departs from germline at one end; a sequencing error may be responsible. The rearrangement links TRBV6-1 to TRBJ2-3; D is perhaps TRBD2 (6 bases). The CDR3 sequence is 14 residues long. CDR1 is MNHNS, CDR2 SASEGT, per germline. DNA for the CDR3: TGTGCCACCGCAGGTGGACTACACACATATACGCAGTATTTT. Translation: CATAGGLHTYTQYF.

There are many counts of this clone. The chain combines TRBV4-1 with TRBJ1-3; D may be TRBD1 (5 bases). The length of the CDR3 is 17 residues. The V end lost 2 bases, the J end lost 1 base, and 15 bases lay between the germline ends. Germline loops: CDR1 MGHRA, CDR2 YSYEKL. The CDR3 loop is CASSQPSGKGSGNTIYF. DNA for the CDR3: TGCGCCAGCAGCCAACCCTCGGGTAAGGGGTCTGGAAACACCATATATTTT.

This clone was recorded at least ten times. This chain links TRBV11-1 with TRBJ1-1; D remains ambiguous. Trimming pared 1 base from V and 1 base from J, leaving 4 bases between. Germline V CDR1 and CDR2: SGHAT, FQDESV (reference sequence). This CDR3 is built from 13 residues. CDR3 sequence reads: CASSLGANTEAFF. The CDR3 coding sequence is TGTGCCAGCAGCTTAGGTGCGAACACTGAAGCTTTCTTT. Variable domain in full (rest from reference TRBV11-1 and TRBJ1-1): EAEVAQSPRYKITEKSQAVAFWCDPISGHATLYWYRQILGQGPELLVQFQDESVVDDSQLPKDRFSAERLKGVDSTLKIQPAELGDSAMYLCASSLGANTEAFFGQGTRLTVV.

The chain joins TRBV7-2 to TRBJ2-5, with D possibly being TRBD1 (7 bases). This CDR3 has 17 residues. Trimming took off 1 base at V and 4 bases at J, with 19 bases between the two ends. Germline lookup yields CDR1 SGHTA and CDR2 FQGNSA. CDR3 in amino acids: CASSLGRGRQGGETQYF. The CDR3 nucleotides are TGTGCCAGCAGCTTAGGGAGGGGTCGGCAGGGGGGAGAGACCCAGTACTTC.

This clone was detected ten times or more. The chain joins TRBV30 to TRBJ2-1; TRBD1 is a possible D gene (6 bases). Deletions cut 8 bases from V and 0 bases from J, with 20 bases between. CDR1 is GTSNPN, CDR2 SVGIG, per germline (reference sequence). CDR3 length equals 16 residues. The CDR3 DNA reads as TGTGCCACAGCCCAATATTCGGACAGCTCCTACAATGAGCAGTTCTTC. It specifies CATAQYSDSSYNEQFF.

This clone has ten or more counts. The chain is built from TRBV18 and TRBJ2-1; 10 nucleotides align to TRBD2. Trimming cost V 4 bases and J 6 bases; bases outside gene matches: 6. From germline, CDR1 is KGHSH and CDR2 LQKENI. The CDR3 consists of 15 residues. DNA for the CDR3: TGTGCCAGCTCACGAACAAGCGGGAGGGCCAATGAGCAGTTCTTC. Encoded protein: CASSRTSGRANEQFF.

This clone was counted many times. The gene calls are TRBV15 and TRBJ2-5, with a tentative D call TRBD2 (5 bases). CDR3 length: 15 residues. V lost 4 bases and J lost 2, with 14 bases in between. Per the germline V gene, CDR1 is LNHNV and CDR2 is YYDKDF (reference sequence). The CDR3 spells CATSISVGRQETQYF. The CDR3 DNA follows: TGTGCCACCAGCATTAGCGTGGGTAGGCAAGAGACCCAGTACTTC.

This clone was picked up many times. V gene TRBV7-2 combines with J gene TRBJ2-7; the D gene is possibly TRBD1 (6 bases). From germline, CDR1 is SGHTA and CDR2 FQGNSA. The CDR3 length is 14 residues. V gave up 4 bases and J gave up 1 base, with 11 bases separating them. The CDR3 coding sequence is TGTGCCAGCAGCTCACAGGGCGGTTCCTACGAGCAGTACTTC. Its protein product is CASSSQGGSYEQYF.

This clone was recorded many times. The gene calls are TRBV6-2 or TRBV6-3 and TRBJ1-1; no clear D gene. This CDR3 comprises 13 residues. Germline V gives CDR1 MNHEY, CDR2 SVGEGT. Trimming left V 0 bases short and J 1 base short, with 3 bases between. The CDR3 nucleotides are TGTGCCAGCAGTTACTCCGAGAACACTGAAGCTTTCTTT. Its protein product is CASSYSENTEAFF.

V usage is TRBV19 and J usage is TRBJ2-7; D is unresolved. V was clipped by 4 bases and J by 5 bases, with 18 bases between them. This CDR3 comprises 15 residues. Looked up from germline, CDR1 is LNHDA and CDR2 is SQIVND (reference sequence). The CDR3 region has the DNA TGTGCCAGTAGTAGAAGACATGATTCCCTCGACGAGCAGTACTTC. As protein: CASSRRHDSLDEQYF.

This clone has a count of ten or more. Here the CDR3 reads CASRTRGGASGANVLTF. CDR3 nucleotides: TGCGCCAGCCGAACGAGGGGGGGTGCATCTGGGGCCAACGTCCTGACTTTC. The chain recombines TRBV5-1 with TRBJ2-6, with a tentative D call TRBD2 (7 bases). Germline V gives CDR1 SGHRS, CDR2 YFSETQ. This CDR3 comprises 17 residues. V was cut by 7 bases and J by 1 base, with 18 bases left in between.

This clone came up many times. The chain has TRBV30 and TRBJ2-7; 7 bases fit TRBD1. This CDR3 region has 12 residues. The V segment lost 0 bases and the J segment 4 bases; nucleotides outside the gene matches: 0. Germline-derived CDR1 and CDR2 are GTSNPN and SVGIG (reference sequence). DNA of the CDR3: TGTGCCTGGAGTGTACAGGGGTACGAGCAGTACTTC. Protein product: CAWSVQGYEQYF.

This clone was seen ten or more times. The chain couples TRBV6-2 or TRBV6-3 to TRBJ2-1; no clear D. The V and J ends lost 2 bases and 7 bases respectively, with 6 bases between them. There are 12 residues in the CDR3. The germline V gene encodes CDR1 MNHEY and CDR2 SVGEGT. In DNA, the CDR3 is TGTGCCAGCAGTTACCTGAAGAATGAGCAGTTCTTC. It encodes CASSYLKNEQFF.

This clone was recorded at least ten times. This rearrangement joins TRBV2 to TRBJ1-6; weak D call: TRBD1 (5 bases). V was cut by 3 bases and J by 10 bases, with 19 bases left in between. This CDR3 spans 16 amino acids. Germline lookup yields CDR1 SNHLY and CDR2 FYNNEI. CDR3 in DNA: TGTGCCAGCAGTGATGGGGGGACGGTAGCGGGCTCACCCCTCCACTTT. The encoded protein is CASSDGGTVAGSPLHF.

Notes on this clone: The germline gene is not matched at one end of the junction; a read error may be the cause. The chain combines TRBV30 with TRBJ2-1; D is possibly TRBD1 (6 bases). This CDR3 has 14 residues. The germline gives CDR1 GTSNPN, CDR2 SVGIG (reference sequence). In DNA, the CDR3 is TGTGCATGGAGTGTACGGAACAGTGGGGGCTCCCAGTTCTTC. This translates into CAWSVRNSGGSQFF.

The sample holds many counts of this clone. The CDR3 DNA reads TGTGCCAGCAGTTTAGTCTTTCCCTACGAGCAGTACTTC. Translating it yields CASSLVFPYEQYF. This sequence joins TRBV12-3 or TRBV12-4 and TRBJ2-7; D is unresolved. This CDR3 has 13 amino acids. V was trimmed by 1 base and J by 2 bases, leaving 6 bases between them.

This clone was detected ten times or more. This chain's CDR3 is CASSFSGREHGYTF. The DNA for the CDR3 is TGTGCCAGCAGTTTCAGTGGCAGGGAACATGGCTACACCTTC. The chain carries TRBV12-3 or TRBV12-4 and TRBJ1-2; weak D call: TRBD1 (5 bases). The CDR3 runs 14 residues. Trimming shortened V by 3 bases and J by 6 bases, and 14 bases separated the two germline ends.

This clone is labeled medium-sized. The CDR3, as DNA: TGTGCCAGTAGTATAGCTAGTCGCCCAGAATACGAGCAGTACTTC. Translating it yields CASSIASRPEYEQYF. This rearrangement joins TRBV19 to TRBJ2-7, with no clear D. Looked up from germline, CDR1 is LNHDA and CDR2 is SQIVND (reference sequence). This CDR3 contains 15 residues. Between the trimmed V and J ends, which lost 1 base and 4 bases, there was a span of 14 bases. Full variable domain (missing parts from reference TRBV19 and TRBJ2-7): DGGITQSPKYLFRKEGQNVTLSCEQNLNHDAMYWYRQDPGQGLRLIYYSQIVNDFQKGDIAEGYSVSREKKESFPLTVTSAQKNPTAFYLCASSIASRPEYEQYFGPGTRLTVT.

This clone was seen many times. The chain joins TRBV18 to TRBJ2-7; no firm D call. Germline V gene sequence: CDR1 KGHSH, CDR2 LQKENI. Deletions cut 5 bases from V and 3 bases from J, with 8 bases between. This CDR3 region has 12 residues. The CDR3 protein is CASSGDVYEQYF. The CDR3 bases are TGTGCCAGCTCAGGAGACGTCTACGAGCAGTACTTC.

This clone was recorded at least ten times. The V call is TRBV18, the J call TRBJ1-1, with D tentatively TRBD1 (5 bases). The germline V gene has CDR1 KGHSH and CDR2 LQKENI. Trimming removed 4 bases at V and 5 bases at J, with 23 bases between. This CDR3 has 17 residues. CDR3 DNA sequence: TGTGCCAGCTCACGGGGCCGCCCAGGGCGGGTAAGGACTGAAGCTTTCTTT. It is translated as CASSRGRPGRVRTEAFF.

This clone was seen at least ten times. Here the CDR3 reads CASSMGLADPLLRFF. CDR3 DNA: TGTGCCAGTAGTATGGGACTAGCTGATCCCCTTTTAAGGTTCTTC. V is TRBV19 and J is TRBJ2-1; 9 bases map to TRBD2. The CDR3 sequence is 15 residues long. J lost 15 bases, V lost 3 bases, and 15 bases had no gene match. Per the germline V gene, CDR1 is LNHDA and CDR2 is SQIVND (reference sequence).

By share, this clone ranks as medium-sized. CDR3 sequence: CASSLTPRSSGYTF. The CDR3 nucleotides are TGTGCCAGCAGCCTTACTCCCCGGAGTTCCGGCTACACCTTC. The rearrangement uses TRBV11-3 and TRBJ1-2, with D hard to call. CDR1 and CDR2 (germline): SGHNT, YENEEA. V was clipped by 5 bases and J by 8 bases, with 18 bases between them. This CDR3 is built from 14 residues.